A selection of T cell receptor beta chains follows, all from one sample in a study of post-analysis software for immune sequencing data. One entry per CDR3 protein, called by TCRdb with MiXCR from the PCR reads. In the table there are hundreds of thousands of distinct CDR3 sequences, 30% of which are singletons. Sequencing input: blood. The source of these receptors is a girl between 5 and 17 years old with multiple sclerosis. The CDR3 runs from the conserved cysteine through the conserved F or W. The order of the fields is CDR3 length, clone size, D gene, V gene, J gene, CDR3 DNA, CDR3 protein. A D gene is named only where the DNA matches it firmly. The size entry is marked missing in some rows and otherwise reads once, few, many or a size class.

>12|few|TRBD2|TRBV20-1|TRBJ2-7
TGCAGTGTCAGAGCGGGGTTCTACGAGCAGTACTTC
CSVRAGFYEQYF
>14|.|TRBD1|TRBV20-1|TRBJ1-5
TGCAGTGCCGGCGGGGACAGTAGCAATCAGCCCCAGCATTTT
CSAGGDSSNQPQHF
>14|few|.|TRBV27|TRBJ1-5
TGTGCCAGCGGGGACCGGGTCGGCAATCAGCCCCAGCATTTT
CASGDRVGNQPQHF
>16|.|.|TRBV4-3|TRBJ2-5
TGCGCCAGCAGCCAAGATCTGGCGGAGGGCCAAGAGACCCAGTACTTC
CASSQDLAEGQETQYF
>18|many|TRBD1|TRBV4-3|TRBJ2-1
TGCGCCAGCAGCCAAGATCGGACAGGGGGTGCGTCCTACAATGAGCAGTTCTTC
CASSQDRTGGASYNEQFF
>16|.|TRBD1|TRBV6-6|TRBJ2-1
TGTGCCAGCAGTTACTCGTCCAGGGGGCCATACAATGAGCAGTTCTTC
CASSYSSRGPYNEQFF
>12|few|TRBD2|TRBV29-1|TRBJ2-3
TGCAGCGTAGGACTAGCAATGGATACGCAGTATTTT
CSVGLAMDTQYF
>15|few|.|TRBV5-1|TRBJ1-5
TGCGCCAGCAGCTTGGATAGCATGGCGTGGCAGCCCCAGCATTTT
CASSLDSMAWQPQHF
>13|many|TRBD2|TRBV20-1|TRBJ2-3
TGCAGTGCTAGTACTAGCGGCACAGATACGCAGTATTTT
CSASTSGTDTQYF
>13|many|.|TRBV12-3/TRBV12-4|TRBJ2-5
TGTGCCAGCACGGCAAGAGTCGAAGAGACCCAGTACTTC
CASTARVEETQYF
>14|few|.|TRBV29-1|TRBJ1-2
TGCAGCGTTGAAGTTTGGGGGCAGGGCTATGGCTACACCTTC
CSVEVWGQGYGYTF
>14|.|.|TRBV5-4|TRBJ1-6
TGTGCCAGCGGCGTCGGGGGTTATAATTCACCCCCCCACTTT
CASGVGGYNSPPHF
>11|few|.|TRBV20-1|TRBJ2-7
TGCAGTGCGATGAGGGGGGGCGAGCAGTACTTC
CSAMRGGEQYF
>12|many|TRBD1|TRBV29-1|TRBJ2-5
TGCAGCCCAGCCGGGACAGGGGAGACCCAGTACTTC
CSPAGTGETQYF
>16|few|.|TRBV5-5|TRBJ2-2
TGTGCCAGCAGCCCGCCCGGGAGGGGGCATGCCGGGGAGCTGTTTTTT
CASSPPGRGHAGELFF
>14|many|TRBD1|TRBV29-1|TRBJ2-7
TGCAGCGTTGCCTCCGGGACAGGGGCCTACGAGCAGTACTTC
CSVASGTGAYEQYF
>13|.|.|TRBV20-1|TRBJ2-2
TGCAGTGCTGGATCAAGGGGTAGCGGGGAGCTGTTTTTT
CSAGSRGSGELFF
>15|.|TRBD2|TRBV6-5|TRBJ2-1
TGTGCCAGCAGTCGGACTAGCGGCGCCTACAATGAGCAGTTCTTC
CASSRTSGAYNEQFF
>19|.|.|TRBV7-2|TRBJ2-3
TGTGCCAGCAGCTTAAGGCGTTCGGGCAGACCAGCCGGGGCAGATACGCAGTATTTT
CASSLRRSGRPAGADTQYF
>17|.|TRBD2|TRBV7-2|TRBJ2-2
TGTGCCAGCAGCTTCAGCGGGGGCGGGAGCGTCACCGGGGAGCTGTTTTTT
CASSFSGGGSVTGELFF
>16|few|.|TRBV6-6|TRBJ1-5
TGTGCCAGCAGTTACAAGGCCTCGGGTGGCAATCAGCCCCAGCATTTT
CASSYKASGGNQPQHF
>14|.|TRBD1|TRBV7-2|TRBJ2-5
TGTGCCAGCAGCACCCGGACAGGGGAAGGGACCCAGTACTTC
CASSTRTGEGTQYF
>14|.|.|TRBV20-1|TRBJ2-1
TGCAGTGCTTTCCTCCGGACAGTGGCTGGTGAGCAGTTCTTC
CSAFLRTVAGEQFF
>13|.|.|TRBV29-1|TRBJ2-3
TGCAGCGTTGACATCCCGGGTGCAGATACGCAGTATTTT
CSVDIPGADTQYF
>15|few|TRBD2|TRBV20-1|TRBJ2-7
TGCAGTGCTAGAGATCGGCGGGAGGTTCGCTTCGAGCAGTACTTC
CSARDRREVRFEQYF
>16|.|.|TRBV5-1|TRBJ2-7
TGCGCCAGCAGCTTGGCCAGTTCGCTAGTATCCCACGAGCAGTACTTC
CASSLASSLVSHEQYF
>15|few|TRBD2|TRBV7-2|TRBJ2-3
TGTGCCAGCAGCAGGGTATTAGCGGGGGGAGAGACGCAGTATTTT
CASSRVLAGGETQYF
>13|.|.|TRBV6-6|TRBJ2-7
TGTGCCGTCACGGGCCTCAGGGCCTACGAGCAGTACTTC
CAVTGLRAYEQYF
>13|once|TRBD1|TRBV29-1|TRBJ1-1
TGCAGCGTTTCGGTCCAGGGGGACACTGAAGCTTTCTTT
CSVSVQGDTEAFF
>19|.|TRBD2|TRBV6-5|TRBJ2-4
TGTGCCAGCAGTTCTACGGGACTAACGGGAGGGCCGGCCGGGAACATTCAGTACTTC
CASSSTGLTGGPAGNIQYF
>16|few|.|TRBV20-1|TRBJ2-3
TGCAGTGCTAGAGCGTCGTCAGCCCGAGTGATAGATACGCAGTATTTT
CSARASSARVIDTQYF
>13|.|.|TRBV20-1|TRBJ2-5
TGCAGTGCTAGAGGTCCCCAGGGAAATGAGCAGTACTTC
CSARGPQGNEQYF
>15|few|TRBD1|TRBV13|TRBJ1-1
TGTGCCAGCAGCCCTCGGGACAGGCCGAACACTGAAGCTTTCTTT
CASSPRDRPNTEAFF
>13|many|.|TRBV4-1|TRBJ2-3
TGCGCCAGCAGCCAAGATCGGCCAGATACGCAGTATTTT
CASSQDRPDTQYF
>15|.|.|TRBV28|TRBJ2-3
TGTGCCAGCCTCGGGGCTAGCCAAAGCACAGATACGCAGTATTTT
CASLGASQSTDTQYF
>13|.|.|TRBV6-2/TRBV6-3|TRBJ2-7
TGTGCCAGCAGTCCCTCCTCCCCCTACGAGCAGTACTTC
CASSPSSPYEQYF
>15|few|.|TRBV7-9|TRBJ2-1
TGTGCCAGCAGCTTAGCCGGGAGTTACTACAATGAGCAGTTCTTC
CASSLAGSYYNEQFF
>15|.|TRBD1|TRBV28|TRBJ2-1
TGTGCCAGCAGTCTGGGACAGTCCAGGTACAATGAGCAGTTCTTC
CASSLGQSRYNEQFF
>14|few|.|TRBV5-1|TRBJ2-1
TGCGCCAGCAGCGTGGCCAGTAACTACAATGAGCAGTTCTTC
CASSVASNYNEQFF
>11|few|.|TRBV6-5|TRBJ2-5
TGTGCCAGCAAAAAAAAAGAGACCCAGTACTTC
CASKKKETQYF
>12|many|.|TRBV20-1|TRBJ2-1
TGCAGTGCTAGTTTGGCAGGGAATGAGCAGTTCTTC
CSASLAGNEQFF
>14|.|.|TRBV20-1|TRBJ2-7
TGCAGTGCTAGAGACGGAGGGAGCGCCTACGAGCAGTACTTC
CSARDGGSAYEQYF
>14|.|.|TRBV6-1|TRBJ2-3
TGTGCCAGCACCACTCTGGCGAGCACAGATACGCAGTATTTT
CASTTLASTDTQYF
>13|.|.|TRBV10-3|TRBJ2-2
TGTGCCATCAGTGAGTCATCCACCGGGGAGCTGTTTTTT
CAISESSTGELFF
>16|.|.|TRBV6-5|TRBJ2-5
TGTGCCAGCAGTTACGTCTCGCGGAGCCCTTGGAATGAGCAGTACTTC
CASSYVSRSPWNEQYF
>16|.|TRBD1|TRBV28|TRBJ1-5
TGTGCCAGCAGTGAACGGACAGGGGGCGGTCGTCAGCCCCAGCATTTT
CASSERTGGGRQPQHF
>15|few|TRBD2|TRBV10-3|TRBJ2-3
TGTGCCATCAGCCCTCAGCGGGGGGGCACAGATACGCAGTATTTT
CAISPQRGGTDTQYF
>11|.|.|TRBV6-5|TRBJ1-2
TGTGCCGGCAGAAAAGACTATGGCTACACCTTC
CAGRKDYGYTF
>15|few|TRBD1|TRBV27|TRBJ2-5
TGTGCCAGCACCCTGGAGGACAGGGGGAAAGAGACCCAGTACTTC
CASTLEDRGKETQYF
>15|.|.|TRBV27|TRBJ1-2
TGTGCCAGCAGGTCCCCTGGGGGCCGGAGCTATGGCTACACCTTC
CASRSPGGRSYGYTF
>14|.|TRBD1|TRBV10-3|TRBJ1-1
TGTGCCATCGGACAGGGGTTCGGGAACACTGAAGCTTTCTTT
CAIGQGFGNTEAFF
>14|.|.|TRBV20-1|TRBJ2-5
TGCAGTGCTAGAGTTACCGCTCGGTCGGGGACCCAGTACTTC
CSARVTARSGTQYF